The T cell receptor beta chain described here comes from a study of cytomegalovirus exposure and HLA in healthy donors. On this clone itself: Its specificity is unknown.

In the PCR, 60 Vbeta and 13 Jbeta primers were used. Profiling relied on immunoSEQ multiplex PCR, and the TCRdb table lists in-frame clones only, not all of them. The table for this sample gives about 210,000 clones. Broader study findings: Highly shared variants forming one cluster were likely a sequencing artifact. In an earlier analysis, in around 590 donors, most V segments appeared productive either ~87% or ~30% of the time. In a later analysis, productive TCRs from donors in an Asian-associated ancestry cluster reportedly carried fewer N-insertions than the cohort mean. Researchers reported in a later analysis that a missense DCLRE1C variant was tied to TCR beta V- and J-gene trimming.

Looked up from germline, CDR1 is SGHDT and CDR2 is YYEEEE. The CDR3 extends over 15 amino acids. V was trimmed by 1 base and J by 0 bases, leaving 8 bases between them. The chain couples TRBV5-6 to TRBJ1-5; D unresolved. The sequencing input was PBMCs. The TCR comes from a woman in her 30s in good health and CMV-seropositive. CDR3 in amino acids: CASSLSTYSNQPQHF. The CDR3 DNA sequence: TGTGCCAGCAGCTTGAGCACTTATAGCAATCAGCCCCAGCATTTT.